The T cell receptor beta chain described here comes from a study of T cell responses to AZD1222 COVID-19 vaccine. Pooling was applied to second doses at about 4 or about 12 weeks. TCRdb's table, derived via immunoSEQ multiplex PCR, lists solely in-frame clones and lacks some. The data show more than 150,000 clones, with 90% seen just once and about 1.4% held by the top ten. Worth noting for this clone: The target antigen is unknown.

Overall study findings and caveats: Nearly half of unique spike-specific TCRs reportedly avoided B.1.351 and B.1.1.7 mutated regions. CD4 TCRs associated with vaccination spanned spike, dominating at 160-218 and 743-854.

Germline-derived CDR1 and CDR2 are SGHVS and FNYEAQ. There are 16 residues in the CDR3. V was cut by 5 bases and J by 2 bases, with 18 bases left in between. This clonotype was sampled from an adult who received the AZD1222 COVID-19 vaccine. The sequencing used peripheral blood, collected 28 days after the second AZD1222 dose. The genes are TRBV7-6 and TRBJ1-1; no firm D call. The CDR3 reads CASSHPGGQPNTEAFF. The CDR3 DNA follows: TGTGCCAGCAGCCACCCAGGAGGGCAGCCCAACACTGAAGCTTTCTTT.